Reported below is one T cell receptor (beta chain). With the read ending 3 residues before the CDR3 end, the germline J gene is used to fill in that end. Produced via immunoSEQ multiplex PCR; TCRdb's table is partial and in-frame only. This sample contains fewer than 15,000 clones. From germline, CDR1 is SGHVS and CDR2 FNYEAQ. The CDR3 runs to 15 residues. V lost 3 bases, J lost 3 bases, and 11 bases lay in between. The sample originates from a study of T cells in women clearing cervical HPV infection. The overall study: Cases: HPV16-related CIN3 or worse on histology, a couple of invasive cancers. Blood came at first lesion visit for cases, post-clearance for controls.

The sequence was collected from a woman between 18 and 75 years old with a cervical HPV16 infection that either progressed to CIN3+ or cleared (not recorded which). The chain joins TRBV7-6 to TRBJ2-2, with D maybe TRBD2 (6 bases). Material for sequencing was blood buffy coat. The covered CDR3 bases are TGTGCCAGCAGCTTTGACGGGGGACACACCGGGGAG. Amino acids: CASSFDGGHTGE. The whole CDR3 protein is CASSFDGGHTGELFF.